One sample yielded the 12 T cell receptor beta chains listed below, sequenced in a study of cytomegalovirus exposure and HLA in healthy donors. PCR primers comprised 60 Vbeta and 13 Jbeta primers. Assay: immunoSEQ multiplex PCR; the TCRdb copy retains only in-frame clones and omits some. In the table there are more than 150,000 clones, approximately 81% of which are singletons. Specimen: PBMCs. All receptors derive from a woman aged 25 to 39 in good health and CMV-seronegative.

CDR3 sequence: CASSQRRGNTEAFF. The DNA of the CDR3 is TGTGCCAGCAGCCAGAGGCGCGGGAACACTGAAGCTTTCTTT. The chain has TRBV7-9 and TRBJ1-1; D is uncertain. Deletions cut 5 bases from V and 1 base from J, with 11 bases between. The germline V gene encodes CDR1 SEHNR and CDR2 FQNEAQ (reference sequence). CDR3 length: 14 amino acids.

The chain has TRBV29-1 and TRBJ1-1; 10 nucleotides match TRBD1. This CDR3 spans 15 amino acids. The germline V gene encodes CDR1 SQVTM and CDR2 ANQGSEA. With V trimmed by 5 bases and J by 5 bases, 11 bases remained unmatched. As DNA, the CDR3 is TGCAGCGTTCCCAAGGGACAGGGGATGAGGACTGAAGCTTTCTTT. Translation: CSVPKGQGMRTEAFF.

The rearrangement joins TRBV14 to TRBJ1-2; TRBD1 agrees at 7 bases. Looked up from germline, CDR1 is SGHDN and CDR2 is FVKESK. The CDR3 is 19 amino acids. V was clipped by 0 bases and J by 4 bases; unmatched bases: 17. This CDR3 is CASSQDEAFAGGLLYGYTF. In nucleotides, the CDR3 is TGTGCCAGCAGCCAAGATGAAGCGTTTGCAGGGGGACTCCTCTATGGCTACACCTTC.

The chain recombines TRBV19 with TRBJ1-3; weak D call: TRBD1 (6 bases). CDR3 length: 17 residues. The germline V gene has CDR1 LNHDA and CDR2 SQIVND (reference sequence). Trimming stripped 5 bases from V and 2 bases from J, with 19 bases between. CDR3 sequence reads: CASSSTRDKLAGNTIYF. The CDR3 coding sequence is TGTGCCAGTAGTTCCACAAGGGACAAACTCGCTGGAAACACCATATATTTT.

There are a few counts of this clone. Here the CDR3 reads CASSSDRGSTEAFF. CDR3 nucleotides: TGTGCCAGTAGTTCGGACAGGGGGAGCACTGAAGCTTTCTTT. This chain uses TRBV19 with TRBJ1-1; 10 positions agree with TRBD1. V trimming: 5 bases; J trimming: 4 bases; junction bases outside the gene matches: 4. Looked up from germline, CDR1 is LNHDA and CDR2 is SQIVND (reference sequence). The CDR3 spans 14 residues.

The V and J genes are TRBV4-1 and TRBJ2-7; possible D gene TRBD1, 6 bases. CDR3 length equals 15 residues. The germline CDR1 and CDR2 sequences are MGHRA and YSYEKL. V shed 1 base and J shed 5 bases, with 15 bases lying between them. The CDR3 bases are TGCGCCAGCAGCCAAGCGACACAGGGTCTACACGAGCAGTACTTC. It codes for CASSQATQGLHEQYF.

This chain joins TRBV27 and TRBJ2-2; D may be TRBD1 (5 bases). The CDR3 covers 14 residues. The germline V and J ends were trimmed by 6 bases and 4 bases, with 12 bases remaining between them. Germline V gives CDR1 MNHEY, CDR2 SMNVEV (reference sequence). The CDR3: CASSRRGGTGELFF. CDR3 DNA sequence: TGTGCCAGCAGCCGAAGGGGTGGCACCGGGGAGCTGTTTTTT.

Of note for this clone: The sample contains more than one DNA sequence encoding this CDR3. The J gene is TRBJ2-1, the V gene TRBV27, with a possible D match to TRBD1 (6 bases). The V end was cut by 0 bases, the J end by 2 bases, with 11 bases between. Germline V CDR1 and CDR2: MNHEY, SMNVEV (reference sequence). This CDR3 spans 16 amino acids. The CDR3 nucleotides are TGTGCCAGCAGTTTATCGATCCAGGGGCCCTACAATGAGCAGTTCTTC. It encodes CASSLSIQGPYNEQFF.

The V and J genes are TRBV6-5 and TRBJ2-4; a possible D gene is TRBD2 (5 bases). Germline CDR1 MNHEY, CDR2 SVGAGI. The CDR3 consists of 15 residues. The germline V and J ends were trimmed by 7 bases and 0 bases, with 13 bases remaining between them. The DNA of the CDR3 is TGTGCCAGCACGGCCCCCGGGAAAGCCAAAAACATTCAGTACTTC. The encoded protein is CASTAPGKAKNIQYF.

The chain has TRBV4-3 and TRBJ2-2; D perhaps matches TRBD2 (6 bases). V was cut by 3 bases and J by 3 bases, with 11 bases left in between. This CDR3 has 15 residues. The germline V gene encodes CDR1 LGHNA and CDR2 YSLEER. The CDR3 bases are TGCGCCAGCAGCCAGCTACGGGACTACACCGGGGAGCTGTTTTTT. Translating gives CASSQLRDYTGELFF.

This clone was seen only a few times. The chain joins TRBV14 to TRBJ2-3; D not resolved. V shed 2 bases and J shed 5 bases, with 8 bases lying between them. The CDR3 length is 13 residues. In germline, CDR1 is SGHDN, CDR2 FVKESK. The CDR3 DNA follows: TGTGCCAGCAGCCAAAATCTAAGAGATACGCAGTATTTT. As protein: CASSQNLRDTQYF.

The genes are TRBV9 and TRBJ2-3, with 8 bases aligning to TRBD1. V lost 5 bases and J lost 3; bases outside the gene matches: 8. Per the germline V gene, CDR1 is SGDLS and CDR2 is YYNGEE. The CDR3 is made up of 15 amino acids. The CDR3 here is CASSRGTGVTDTQYF. CDR3 coding DNA: TGTGCCAGCAGTCGAGGGACAGGAGTTACAGATACGCAGTATTTT.